This TCR beta chain was documented in a study of blood T cell repertoires in COVID-19 (TCRdb year 2020). As for the study more broadly: The collaborator samples originated in the United States, Italy and Spain and spanned the acute and convalescent phases of COVID-19. The repertoires were made available in a free public database intended to serve as a resource for research on the immune response to SARS-CoV-2. The dataset comprised deeply sampled blood TCRbeta repertoires from subjects exposed to, actively infected with, or recovered from COVID-19. The material from the prospective study consisted of cDNA or gDNA derived from T cells, B-cell-depleted T cells, or PBMCs. Where HLA class I and class II types were available, the types were taken from metadata supplied by the sample provider, not from assay-based typing. Samples came from the ongoing ImmuneRACE study (first 160 participants) plus 1,254 subjects from 6 global collaborators. The sample metadata nearly always contained a de-identified subject ID, COVID-19 status, age in years and sex.

The immunoSEQ Assay, a bias-controlled multiplex PCR, was used to amplify TCRbeta CDR3 regions from genomic DNA. The study's own analysis went as follows. Within the assay, amplification of reference gene primers was used to estimate how many nucleated cells each sample contained. To quantify the absolute abundance of each unique TCRbeta CDR3 rearrangement, sequence reads were collapsed and filtered. Productive Simpson clonality was computed per sample as the square root of Simpson's diversity index over productive rearrangements. Held by TCRdb, this immuneACCESS table contains in-frame sequences only and omits some clones. Under half of the omission traces to an unresolved V gene where checked; the cause of the rest is unknown. The V and J calls and clone size come from that table; D and trimming were worked out from the DNA. The sample includes 250,000 to 300,000 clones, with 91% observed a single time. Of the sample, around 2.2% falls within the top ten clones.

One collaborating source in Seattle enrolled patients while the patients were actively infected and followed the patients over time throughout the course of disease. The collaborating institutions used their own protocols to collect whole blood in K2EDTA tubes. Collaborator samples were shipped for TCRbeta analysis as frozen whole blood, isolated PBMCs, or DNA extracted from either sample type. About this clone: The clone's antigen remains unknown. Within one base of it there is no much larger clone, and no base qualities were kept.

V loses 2 bases of germline sequence and J loses 6 bases, and the interval between the two ends is 14 bases. Measured from the cysteine to the phenylalanine, the CDR3 is 15 residues long. Solely the CDR3 DNA is kept, with 45 bases framed from the first base. Taken from the germline V gene, the CDR1 and CDR2 loops are SGHNT and YENEEA. Study-wide conclusions, independent of this receptor: Clinical and demographic metadata were provided uncurated, with the amount varying by source and participant.

The chain links TRBV11-3 with TRBJ2-1, and perhaps TRBD2 as D gene, on 6 matching bases. The TCR comes from a woman aged 25 to 39 with COVID-19, enrolled during active disease. Input material: peripheral blood. The nucleotide sequence reads TGTGCCAGCAGCTTAAATTCAGCGGGCCCCAATGAGCAGTTCTTC. It specifies CASSLNSAGPNEQFF.